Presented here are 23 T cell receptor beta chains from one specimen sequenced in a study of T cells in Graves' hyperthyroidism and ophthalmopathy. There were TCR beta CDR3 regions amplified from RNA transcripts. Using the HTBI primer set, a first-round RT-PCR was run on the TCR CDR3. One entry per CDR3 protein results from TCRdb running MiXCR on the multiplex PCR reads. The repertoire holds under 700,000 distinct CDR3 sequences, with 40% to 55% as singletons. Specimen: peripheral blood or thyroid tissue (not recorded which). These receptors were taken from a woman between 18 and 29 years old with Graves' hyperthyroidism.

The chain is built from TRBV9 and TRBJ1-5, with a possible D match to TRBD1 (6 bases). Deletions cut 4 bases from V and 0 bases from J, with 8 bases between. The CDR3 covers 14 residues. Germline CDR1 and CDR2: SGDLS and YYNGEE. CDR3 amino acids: CASSTGNSNQPQHF. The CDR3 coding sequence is TGTGCCAGCAGCACAGGGAATAGCAATCAGCCCCAGCATTTT.

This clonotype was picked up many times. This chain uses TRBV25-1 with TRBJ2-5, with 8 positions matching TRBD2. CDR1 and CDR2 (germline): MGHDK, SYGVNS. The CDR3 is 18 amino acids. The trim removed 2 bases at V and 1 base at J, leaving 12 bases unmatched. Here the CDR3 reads CASSEGVGGSGAQETQYF. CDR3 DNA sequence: TGTGCCAGCAGTGAAGGGGTGGGTGGTAGCGGGGCCCAAGAGACCCAGTACTTC.

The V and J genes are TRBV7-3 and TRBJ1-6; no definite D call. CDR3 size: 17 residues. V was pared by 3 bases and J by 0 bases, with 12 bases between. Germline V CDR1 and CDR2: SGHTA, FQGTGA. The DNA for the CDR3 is TGTGCCAGCAGCTTGATCGTGAAGAGCTCCTATAATTCACCCCTCCACTTT. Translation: CASSLIVKSSYNSPLHF.

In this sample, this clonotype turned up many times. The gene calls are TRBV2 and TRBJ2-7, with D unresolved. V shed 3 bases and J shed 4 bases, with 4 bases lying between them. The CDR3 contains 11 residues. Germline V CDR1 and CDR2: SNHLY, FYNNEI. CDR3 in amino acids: CASSDYYEQYF. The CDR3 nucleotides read TGTGCCAGCAGTGACTATTACGAGCAGTACTTC.

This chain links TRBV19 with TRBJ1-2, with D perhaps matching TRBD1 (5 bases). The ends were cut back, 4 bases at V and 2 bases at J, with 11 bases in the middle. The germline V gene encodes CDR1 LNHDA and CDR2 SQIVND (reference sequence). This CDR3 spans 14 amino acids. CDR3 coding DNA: TGTGCCAGTAGTACCTTGGGGCAAAACTATGGCTACACCTTC. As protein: CASSTLGQNYGYTF.

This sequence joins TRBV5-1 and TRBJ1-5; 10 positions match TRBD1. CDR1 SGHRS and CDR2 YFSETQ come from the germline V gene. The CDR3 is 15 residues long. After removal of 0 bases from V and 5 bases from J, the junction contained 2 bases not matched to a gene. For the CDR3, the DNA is TGCGCCAGCAGCTTGGGGGACAGGGGTGATCAGCCCCAGCATTTT. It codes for CASSLGDRGDQPQHF.

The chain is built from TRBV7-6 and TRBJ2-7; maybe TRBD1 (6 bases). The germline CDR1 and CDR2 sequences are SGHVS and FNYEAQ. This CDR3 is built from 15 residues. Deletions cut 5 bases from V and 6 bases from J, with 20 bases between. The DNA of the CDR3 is TGTGCCAGCAGCGGAACCCCAGCGACAGGCGGCGAGCAGTACTTC. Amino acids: CASSGTPATGGEQYF.

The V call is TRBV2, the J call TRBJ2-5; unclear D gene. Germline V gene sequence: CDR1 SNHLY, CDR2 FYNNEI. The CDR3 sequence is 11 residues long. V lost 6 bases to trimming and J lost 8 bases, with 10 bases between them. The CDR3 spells CASRGRDTQYF. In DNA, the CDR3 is TGTGCCAGCAGGGGTCGTGACACCCAGTACTTC.

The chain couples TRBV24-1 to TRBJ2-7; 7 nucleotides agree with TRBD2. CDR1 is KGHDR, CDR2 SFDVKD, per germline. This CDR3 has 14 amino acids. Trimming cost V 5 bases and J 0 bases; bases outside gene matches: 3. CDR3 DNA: TGTGCCACCAGTGCTAGCGGCAGCTCCTACGAGCAGTACTTC. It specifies CATSASGSSYEQYF.

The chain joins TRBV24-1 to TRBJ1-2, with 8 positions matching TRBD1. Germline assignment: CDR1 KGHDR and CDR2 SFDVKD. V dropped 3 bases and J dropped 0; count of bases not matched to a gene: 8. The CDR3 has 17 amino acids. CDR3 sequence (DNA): TGTGCCACCAGTGATCCTGGACAGGGAAAAGCTAACTATGGCTACACCTTC. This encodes CATSDPGQGKANYGYTF.

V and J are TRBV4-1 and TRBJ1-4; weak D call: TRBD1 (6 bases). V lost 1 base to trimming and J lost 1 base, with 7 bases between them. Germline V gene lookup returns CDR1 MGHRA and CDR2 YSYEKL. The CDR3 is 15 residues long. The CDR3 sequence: CASSQVQGTNEKLFF. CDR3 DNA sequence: TGCGCCAGCAGCCAAGTACAGGGAACTAATGAAAAACTGTTTTTT.

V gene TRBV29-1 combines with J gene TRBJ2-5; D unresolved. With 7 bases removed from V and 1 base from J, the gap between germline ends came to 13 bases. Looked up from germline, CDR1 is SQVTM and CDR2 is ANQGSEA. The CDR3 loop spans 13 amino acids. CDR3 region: CSGRSVGQETQYF. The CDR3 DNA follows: TGCAGCGGACGGTCGGTTGGCCAAGAGACCCAGTACTTC. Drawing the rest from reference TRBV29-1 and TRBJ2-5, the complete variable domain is SAVISQKPSRDICQRGTSLTIQCQVDSQVTMMFWYRQQPGQSLTLIATANQGSEATYESGFVIDKFPISRPNLTFSTLTVSNMSPEDSSIYLCSGRSVGQETQYFGPGTRLLVL.

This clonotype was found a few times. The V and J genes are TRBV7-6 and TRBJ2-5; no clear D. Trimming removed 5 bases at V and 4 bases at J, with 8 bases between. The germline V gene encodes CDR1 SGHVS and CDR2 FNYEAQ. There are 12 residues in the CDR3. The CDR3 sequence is CASSQQRETQYF. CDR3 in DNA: TGTGCCAGCAGCCAACAACGAGAGACCCAGTACTTC. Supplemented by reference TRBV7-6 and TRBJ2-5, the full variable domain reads GAGVSQSPRYKVTKRGQDVALRCDPISGHVSLYWYRQALGQGPEFLTYFNYEAQQDKSGLPNDRFSAERPEGSISTLTIQRTEQRDSAMYRCASSQQRETQYFGPGTRLLVL.

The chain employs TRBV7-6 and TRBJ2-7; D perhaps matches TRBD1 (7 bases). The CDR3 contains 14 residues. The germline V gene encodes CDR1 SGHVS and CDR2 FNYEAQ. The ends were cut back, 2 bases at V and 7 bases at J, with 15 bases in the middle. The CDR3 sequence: CASSLLTGAGEQYF. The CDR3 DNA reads TGTGCCAGCAGCTTACTTACAGGGGCGGGAGAGCAGTACTTC.

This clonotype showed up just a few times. CDR3 sequence: CASSLVSQGYTEAFF. The CDR3, as DNA: TGTGCCAGCAGCTTGGTAAGTCAGGGCTACACTGAAGCTTTCTTT. The chain is built from TRBV7-2 and TRBJ1-1; D is possibly TRBD1 (5 bases). The CDR3 contains 15 residues. Trimming left V 3 bases short and J 3 bases short, with 14 bases between. The germline V gene encodes CDR1 SGHTA and CDR2 FQGNSA.

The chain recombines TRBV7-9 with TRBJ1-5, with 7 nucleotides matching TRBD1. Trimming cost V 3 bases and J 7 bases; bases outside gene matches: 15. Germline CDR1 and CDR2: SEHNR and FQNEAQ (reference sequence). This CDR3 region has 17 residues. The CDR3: CASSFQPVGRGEQPQHF. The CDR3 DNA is TGTGCCAGCAGCTTTCAACCTGTTGGCAGGGGGGAGCAGCCCCAGCATTTT.

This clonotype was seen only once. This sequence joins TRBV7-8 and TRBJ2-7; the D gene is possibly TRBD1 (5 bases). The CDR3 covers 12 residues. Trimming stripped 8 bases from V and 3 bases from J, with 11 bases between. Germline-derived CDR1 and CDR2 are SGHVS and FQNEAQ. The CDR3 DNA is TGTGCCAGCGGGTTGGGGCGCTACGAGCAGTACTTC. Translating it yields CASGLGRYEQYF.

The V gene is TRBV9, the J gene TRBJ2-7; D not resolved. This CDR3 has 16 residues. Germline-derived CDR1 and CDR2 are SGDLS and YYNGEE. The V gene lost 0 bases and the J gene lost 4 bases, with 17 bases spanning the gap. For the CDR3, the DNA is TGTGCCAGCAGCGTAGGCAGCGAGGTGGTTGCGTACGAGCAGTACTTC. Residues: CASSVGSEVVAYEQYF.

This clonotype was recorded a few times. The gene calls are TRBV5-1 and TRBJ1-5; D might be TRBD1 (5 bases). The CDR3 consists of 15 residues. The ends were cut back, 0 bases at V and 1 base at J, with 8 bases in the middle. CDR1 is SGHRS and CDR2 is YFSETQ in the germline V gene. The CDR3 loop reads CASSLVGASNQPQHF. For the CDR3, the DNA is TGCGCCAGCAGCTTGGTTGGGGCAAGCAATCAGCCCCAGCATTTT.

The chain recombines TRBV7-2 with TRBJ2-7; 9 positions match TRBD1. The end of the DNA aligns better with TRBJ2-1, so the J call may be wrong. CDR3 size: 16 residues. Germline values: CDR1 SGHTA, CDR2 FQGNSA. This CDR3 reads CASSLGTGLTYNEQFF. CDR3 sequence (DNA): TGTGCCAGCAGCCTGGGGACAGGGTTAACCTACAATGAGCAGTTCTTC.

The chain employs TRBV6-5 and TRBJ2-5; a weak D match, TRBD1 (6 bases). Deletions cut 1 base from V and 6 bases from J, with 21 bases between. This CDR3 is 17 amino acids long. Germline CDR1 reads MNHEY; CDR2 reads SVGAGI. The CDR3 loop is CASSYFRVLGDTKTQYF. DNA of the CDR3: TGTGCCAGCAGTTACTTTAGGGTCCTAGGGGACACGAAGACCCAGTACTTC.

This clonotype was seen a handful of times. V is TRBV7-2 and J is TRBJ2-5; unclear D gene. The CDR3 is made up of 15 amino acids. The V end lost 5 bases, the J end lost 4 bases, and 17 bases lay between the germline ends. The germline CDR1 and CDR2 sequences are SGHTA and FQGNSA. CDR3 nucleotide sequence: TGTGCCAGCAGCCAAGTCAGTACATCGGGAGAGACCCAGTACTTC. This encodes CASSQVSTSGETQYF.

CDR3 sequence: CASSQGRGLGYTF. The CDR3, as DNA: TGTGCCAGCAGCCAAGGGAGAGGCCTCGGCTACACCTTC. V usage is TRBV14 and J usage is TRBJ1-2; D is ambiguous. V lost 1 base to trimming and J lost 8 bases, with 11 bases between them. CDR1 and CDR2 (germline): SGHDN, FVKESK. The CDR3 has 13 amino acids.